The 32 T cell receptor beta chains reported below all come from one sample, sequenced in a study of regulatory T cells in long-lasting Graves disease. Specified time point: newly diagnosed GD, antithyroid drugs for less than 3 months. The TCR library was made from RNA extracted from PBMCs. Both iRepertoire HTBI primers and Arm-PCR of CDR3 regions were used to build the TCR beta libraries. MiXCR, applied by TCRdb to the multiplex PCR reads, yields one record per CDR3 protein. Among hundreds of thousands of distinct CDR3 sequences listed, roughly 16% were seen once. The same sample was also used in a study of T cells in Graves' hyperthyroidism and ophthalmopathy.

The input for sequencing was peripheral blood mononuclear cells (PBMCs), taken at new diagnosis, from a patient treated with antithyroid drugs. These receptors originate from a woman aged 25 to 39 with Graves disease.

The CDR3 DNA reads as TGTGCCAGCAGCCTTTATTCAGGGAAGGAGGATGGCTACACCTTC. Protein: CASSLYSGKEDGYTF. The chain links TRBV13 to TRBJ1-2, with TRBD1 as a possible D gene (5 bases). Germline V CDR1 and CDR2: PRHDT, FYEKMQ (reference sequence). The germline V and J ends were trimmed by 5 bases and 6 bases, with 19 bases remaining between them. The CDR3 is 15 amino acids.

The rearrangement links TRBV3-1 to TRBJ2-7; 10 bases map to TRBD2. V shed 4 bases, J shed 5 bases, and the junction held 8 bases outside the gene matches. From germline, CDR1 is LGHDT and CDR2 YNNKEL (reference sequence). The CDR3 consists of 15 residues. CDR3 residues: CASSPASGGKNEQYF. CDR3 DNA sequence: TGTGCCAGCAGCCCCGCTAGCGGGGGTAAAAACGAGCAGTACTTC.

The chain links TRBV28 to TRBJ2-2; D gene ambiguous. This CDR3 has 13 residues. Trimming removed 8 bases from V and 3 bases from J, with 10 bases in between. Germline V CDR1 and CDR2: MDHEN, SYDVKM. The DNA of the CDR3 is TGTGCCAGCGGGCCTGACTACACCGGGGAGCTGTTTTTT. As protein: CASGPDYTGELFF.

This clonotype was detected ten times or more. This sequence joins TRBV14 and TRBJ1-1; no reliable D call. The CDR3 totals 16 residues. V dropped 1 base and J dropped 1 base, with 13 bases sitting between them. Germline values: CDR1 SGHDN, CDR2 FVKESK. The CDR3 DNA sequence: TGTGCCAGCAGCCAAGTTTTGAGGCCAGGGAACACTGAAGCTTTCTTT. Amino acids: CASSQVLRPGNTEAFF.

The chain couples TRBV20-1 to TRBJ1-4; the D gene is possibly TRBD1 (6 bases). Germline CDR1 DFQATT, CDR2 SNEGSKA (reference sequence). The length of the CDR3 is 14 residues. The V gene lost 6 bases and the J gene lost 3 bases, with 14 bases spanning the gap. The CDR3 nucleotides read TGCAGTGCGATTAAACAGGGACCTAATGAAAAACTGTTTTTT. It yields the protein CSAIKQGPNEKLFF.

A remark on this clonotype: A read error is possible here, since a much larger clone lies one base away. This chain uses TRBV27 with TRBJ2-5; TRBD1 might be the D (6 bases). The CDR3 runs to 15 residues. Germline V gene sequence: CDR1 MNHEY, CDR2 SMNVEV (reference sequence). The V end lost 4 bases, the J end lost 5 bases, and 17 bases lay between the germline ends. CDR3 nucleotides: TGTGCCAGCAGTTCGGCCACAGGGAATCTCGAGACCCAGTACTTC. Its protein product is CASSSATGNLETQYF.

This rearrangement joins TRBV7-3 to TRBJ2-1; TRBD2 agrees at 9 bases. The V and J ends lost 4 bases and 0 bases, in that order; junction bases with no gene match: 1. This CDR3 has 15 residues. CDR1 SGHTA and CDR2 FQGTGA come from the germline V gene. As DNA, the CDR3 is TGTGCCAGCAGCTGGCGGGGGGGCTCCTACAATGAGCAGTTCTTC. Its translation: CASSWRGGSYNEQFF.

This clonotype was recorded at least ten times. The CDR3 loop is CASSRGNRAEEQYF. For the CDR3, the DNA is TGTGCCAGCAGCAGGGGAAACAGGGCGGAAGAGCAGTACTTC. The chain is built from TRBV28 and TRBJ2-7; TRBD1 might be the D (6 bases). Germline values: CDR1 MDHEN, CDR2 SYDVKM. Trimming left V 6 bases short and J 7 bases short, with 19 bases between. The CDR3 covers 14 residues.

This clonotype was found many times. The CDR3 sequence: CATSRDFLPTEAFF. The CDR3 nucleotides are TGTGCCACCAGCAGAGATTTCCTTCCCACTGAAGCTTTCTTT. The chain uses TRBV15 and TRBJ1-1, with D unclear. The CDR3 covers 14 residues. Between the trimmed V and J ends, which lost 0 bases and 4 bases, there was a span of 9 bases. Germline V gene lookup returns CDR1 LNHNV and CDR2 YYDKDF (reference sequence). Full variable domain (missing parts from reference TRBV15 and TRBJ1-1): DAMVIQNPRYQVTQFGKPVTLSCSQTLNHNVMYWYQQKSSQAPKLLFHYYDKDFNNEADTPDNFQSRRPNTSFCFLDIRSPGLGDTAMYLCATSRDFLPTEAFFGQGTRLTVV.

This clonotype was found a few times. The genes are TRBV27 and TRBJ2-7, with TRBD2 matching 7 bases. The length of the CDR3 is 15 residues. Germline trimming cut 10 bases from V and 3 bases from J; bases unmatched to any gene: 15. Germline V lookup: CDR1 MNHEY, CDR2 SMNVEV (reference sequence). Here the CDR3 reads CATRTRSEPIYEQYF. The CDR3 DNA follows: TGTGCCACCAGGACTAGGTCCGAACCTATCTACGAGCAGTACTTC.

The chain couples TRBV12-3 or TRBV12-4 to TRBJ2-1; no clear D gene. V was cut by 6 bases and J by 2 bases, with 14 bases left in between. The CDR3 has 15 residues. The CDR3 is CASRQPGVAYNEQFF. CDR3 nucleotides: TGTGCCAGCAGGCAACCCGGAGTGGCCTACAATGAGCAGTTCTTC.

The genes are TRBV5-1 and TRBJ2-7; possible D gene TRBD2, 6 bases. The CDR3 covers 16 residues. The ends were cut back, 2 bases at V and 6 bases at J, with 21 bases in the middle. Germline loops: CDR1 SGHRS, CDR2 YFSETQ. CDR3 region: CASSFLEDYGGREQYF. The CDR3 DNA reads as TGCGCCAGCAGCTTCCTTGAGGATTACGGGGGTCGCGAGCAGTACTTC.

The chain joins TRBV6-1 to TRBJ1-4; 8 bases map to TRBD1. CDR1 and CDR2 from the germline V gene are MNHNS and SASEGT. Germline trimming cut 6 bases from V and 3 bases from J; bases unmatched to any gene: 9. The CDR3 extends over 16 amino acids. The DNA for the CDR3 is TGTGCCAGCAGGAGACAGGGGTTCTCTTCTAATGAAAAACTGTTTTTT. It codes for CASRRQGFSSNEKLFF.

This clonotype was counted only a few times. The V and J genes are TRBV28 and TRBJ2-3, with D possibly being TRBD1 or TRBD2 (6 bases each). CDR1 and CDR2 (germline): MDHEN, SYDVKM. The V end was cut by 6 bases, the J end by 6 bases, with 16 bases between. This CDR3 region has 14 residues. This chain's CDR3 is CASSLAGGMDTQYF. DNA for the CDR3: TGTGCCAGCAGCCTGGCCGGGGGCATGGATACGCAGTATTTT.

This clonotype occurred a few times. This chain connects TRBV14 to TRBJ1-6; D unclear. The ends were cut back, 1 base at V and 8 bases at J, with 12 bases in the middle. The CDR3 totals 15 residues. Germline-derived CDR1 and CDR2 are SGHDN and FVKESK. The CDR3 is CASSQALGEYSPLHF. In nucleotides, the CDR3 is TGTGCCAGCAGCCAAGCCCTCGGGGAATATTCACCCCTCCACTTT.

This clonotype occurred many times. The V call is TRBV7-9, the J call TRBJ2-7; D uncertain. V dropped 0 bases and J dropped 5 bases, with 5 bases sitting between them. This CDR3 has 12 residues. The germline CDR1 and CDR2 sequences are SEHNR and FQNEAQ (reference sequence). Written as DNA, the CDR3 is TGTGCCAGCAGCTTAGCGGTGGACGAGCAGTACTTC. Translating gives CASSLAVDEQYF.

This clonotype was recorded at least ten times. The V call is TRBV11-2, the J call TRBJ2-7; either TRBD1 or TRBD2 may supply D (5 bases each). CDR3 length: 13 residues. Germline loops: CDR1 SGHAT, CDR2 FQNNGV. V was cut by 5 bases and J by 7 bases, with 15 bases left in between. In DNA form, the CDR3 reads TGTGCCAGCAGCCAGGGACCAACTTGGGAGCAGTACTTC. It codes for CASSQGPTWEQYF.

On this clonotype itself: This may stem from a read error, because a much larger clone lies one nucleotide away. This chain links TRBV5-1 with TRBJ2-7; TRBD2 aligns across 10 bases. The CDR3 is 15 amino acids. CDR1 is SGHRS and CDR2 is YFSETQ in the germline V gene. CDR3 residues: CTSSWLAGDAYEQYF. The CDR3 DNA is TGCACCAGCAGCTGGCTAGCGGGAGATGCCTACGAGCAGTACTTC. The full variable domain, completed using reference TRBV5-1 and TRBJ2-7, is KAGVTQTPRYLIKTRGQQVTLSCSPISGHRSVSWYQQTPGQGLQFLFEYFSETQRNKGNFPGRFSGRQFSNSRSEMNVSTLELGDSALYLCTSSWLAGDAYEQYFGPGTRLTVT.

This clonotype occurred a few times. This chain links TRBV5-4 with TRBJ1-1, with D perhaps TRBD1 (5 bases). Trimming took 0 bases from V and 3 from J, leaving 12 bases between them. CDR1 is SGHNT, CDR2 YYREEE, per germline (reference sequence). The CDR3 spans 15 residues. CDR3 loop: CASSLDWGGDTEAFF. The CDR3 DNA sequence: TGTGCCAGCAGCTTGGATTGGGGGGGTGACACTGAAGCTTTCTTT. Drawing the rest from reference TRBV5-4 and TRBJ1-1, the complete variable domain is ETGVTQSPTHLIKTRGQQVTLRCSSQSGHNTVSWYQQALGQGPQFIFQYYREEENGRGNFPPRFSGLQFPNYSSELNVNALELDDSALYLCASSLDWGGDTEAFFGQGTRLTVV.

This clonotype was seen just once. The J gene is TRBJ2-3, the V gene TRBV2, with a tentative D call TRBD1 (5 bases). V was trimmed by 8 bases and J by 1 base, leaving 16 bases between them. Germline V gives CDR1 SNHLY, CDR2 FYNNEI. This CDR3 is built from 15 residues. The CDR3: CASLDLDTRTDTQYF. For the CDR3, the DNA is TGTGCCAGCTTAGACCTGGACACCCGCACAGATACGCAGTATTTT.

This clonotype was found many times. The V and J genes are TRBV28 and TRBJ2-2; 11 nucleotides agree with TRBD2. Germline values: CDR1 MDHEN, CDR2 SYDVKM. CDR3 length: 16 amino acids. Unmatched junction bases numbered 7, after V lost 2 bases and J lost 8 bases. DNA for the CDR3: TGTGCCAGCAGTTTAGCGCCTAGCGGGAGGACTGGGGAGCTGTTTTTT. Protein sequence: CASSLAPSGRTGELFF.

This clonotype occurred many times. V gene TRBV2 combines with J gene TRBJ2-1, with a possible D match to TRBD2 (6 bases). The CDR3 is 14 amino acids. Germline assignment: CDR1 SNHLY and CDR2 FYNNEI. Trimming stripped 3 bases from V and 8 bases from J, with 14 bases between. The CDR3 DNA reads as TGTGCCAGCAGTGAGAGACTACAGCGGGATGAGCAGTTCTTC. This sequence encodes CASSERLQRDEQFF.

This clonotype occurred a few times. A much larger clone lies one base from this, so it may be a read error. V is TRBV28 and J is TRBJ1-5; the D is unclear. CDR3 length: 15 residues. CDR1 is MDHEN, CDR2 SYDVKM, per germline. The CDR3 DNA follows: TGTGCCAGCAGTTTATTTTCGGGCGGGAATCAGCCCCGGCATTTT. Its protein product is CASSLFSGGNQPRHF. The full variable domain, its missing parts supplied by reference TRBV28 and TRBJ1-5, is DVKVTQSSRYLVKRTGEKVFLECVQDMDHENMFWYRQDPGLGLRLIYFSYDVKMKEKGDIPEGYSVSREKKERFSLILESASTNQTSMYLCASSLFSGGNQPRHFGDGTRLSIL.

Ten or more counts support this clonotype. The V and J genes are TRBV3-1 and TRBJ2-3; 9 bases match TRBD2. V lost 0 bases to trimming and J lost 4 bases; unmatched junction nucleotides: 5. The CDR3 extends over 16 amino acids. From germline, CDR1 is LGHDT and CDR2 YNNKEL (reference sequence). For the CDR3, the DNA is TGTGCCAGCAGCCAAGATGCGGCGGGAGGGTCAGATACGCAGTATTTT. It specifies CASSQDAAGGSDTQYF.

The chain links TRBV29-1 to TRBJ2-3; 10 nucleotides align to TRBD2. The CDR3 contains 13 residues. Germline CDR1 SQVTM, CDR2 ANQGSEA. V shed 4 bases, J shed 4 bases, and the junction held 2 bases outside the gene matches. The CDR3 loop reads CSVASGSADTQYF. The CDR3 DNA reads TGCAGCGTTGCTAGCGGGAGCGCAGATACGCAGTATTTT.

This clonotype was seen repeatedly, ten times or more. The chain combines TRBV30 with TRBJ2-7; tentative D call: TRBD2 (5 bases). The CDR3 spans 12 residues. V lost 3 bases and J 1 base, leaving 7 bases between the germline ends. In germline, CDR1 is GTSNPN, CDR2 SVGIG (reference sequence). In nucleotides, the CDR3 is TGTGCCTGGAGCCGGGGTTCCTACGAGCAGTACTTC. Translation: CAWSRGSYEQYF.

This chain uses TRBV4-2 with TRBJ2-3; 7 positions match TRBD1. Trimming cost V 0 bases and J 1 base; bases outside gene matches: 4. The germline CDR1 and CDR2 sequences are LGHNA and YNFKEQ. The CDR3 spans 16 residues. CDR3 in amino acids: CASSQEPGTGTDTQYF. The DNA for the CDR3 is TGTGCCAGCAGCCAAGAACCGGGGACAGGCACAGATACGCAGTATTTT.

This clonotype was counted a single time. This rearrangement joins TRBV11-2 to TRBJ2-7; TRBD2 agrees at 7 bases. J was trimmed by 6 bases and V by 3 bases; bases with no gene match: 11. CDR3 length equals 15 residues. Germline CDR1 is SGHAT and CDR2 is FQNNGV. For the CDR3, the DNA is TGTGCCAGCAGCTTCGGGCCTAGCGGTCCAGGCGAGCAGTACTTC. Translation gives CASSFGPSGPGEQYF.

This clonotype was recorded once. A single base is all that separates this from a far larger clone, so a read error is likely. The rearrangement uses TRBV7-2 and TRBJ2-5; TRBD2 matches at 8 bases. This CDR3 has 14 residues. V dropped 8 bases and J dropped 6; count of bases not matched to a gene: 11. CDR1 SGHTA and CDR2 FQGNSA come from the germline V gene. The chain's CDR3 is CASLRGGSGQTQYF. In DNA, the CDR3 is TGTGCCAGCCTCCGGGGGGGAAGTGGCCAGACCCAGTACTTC.

This clonotype was picked up a small number of times. The chain employs TRBV30 and TRBJ2-6; 8 bases fit TRBD1. CDR3 length: 14 amino acids. V was pared by 5 bases and J by 4 bases, with 4 bases of the junction left unmatched. Germline V gene data show CDR1 as GTSNPN and CDR2 as SVGIG (reference sequence). The CDR3: CAWETGAGANVLTF. The CDR3 DNA is TGTGCCTGGGAGACAGGGGCCGGGGCCAACGTCCTGACTTTC.

The chain uses TRBV7-3 and TRBJ2-1; TRBD2 agrees at 7 bases. The germline CDR1 and CDR2 sequences are SGHTA and FQGTGA. V lost 5 bases to trimming and J lost 2 bases; unmatched junction nucleotides: 9. CDR3 length: 16 residues. In DNA, the CDR3 is TGTGCCAGCAGCGCTTCGGGCGGGAGAGCCTACAATGAGCAGTTCTTC. This codes for CASSASGGRAYNEQFF.

This clonotype was seen a few times. This chain connects TRBV6-2 or TRBV6-3 to TRBJ1-6; no definite D call. CDR3 length equals 16 residues. The V end lost 0 bases, the J end lost 6 bases, and 12 bases lay between the germline ends. Per the germline V gene, CDR1 is MNHEY and CDR2 is SVGEGT. The CDR3 DNA sequence: TGTGCCAGCAGTTACTCCCGGGCGGACTCTAATTCACCCCTCCACTTT. This translates into CASSYSRADSNSPLHF.